Listed here are 18 T cell receptor beta chains from one sample, sequenced in a study of T cell responses to AZD1222 COVID-19 vaccine. Sequenced by immunoSEQ multiplex PCR; TCRdb stores in-frame clones only, minus some. Of approximately 140,000 clones in the sample, approximately 93% were seen once. The specimen was peripheral blood, collected on day 0 of AZD1222 vaccination. The origin of the receptors is an adult in good health.

The chain uses TRBV10-3 and TRBJ2-6; no clear D gene. Germline CDR1 is ENHRY and CDR2 is SYGVKD. With 2 bases removed from V and 1 base from J, the gap between germline ends came to 6 bases. CDR3 size: 15 residues. In DNA form, the CDR3 reads TGTGCCATCAGTGAGGGATGGTCTGGGGCCAACGTCCTGACTTTC. Translation: CAISEGWSGANVLTF.

As for this clone: At one boundary the junction diverges from the germline segment, which might be a read error. The chain recombines TRBV5-4 with TRBJ1-2, with D possibly TRBD1 on 6 matching bases. The germline V gene encodes CDR1 SGHNT and CDR2 YYREEE (reference sequence). The CDR3 has 13 residues. The CDR3 spells CASTLGARGGYTF. The CDR3 DNA reads as TGTGCCAGCACCTTGGGGGCGCGGGGCGGCTACACCTTC.

The chain joins TRBV7-9 to TRBJ2-1; 8 bases are a match to TRBD1. Trimming cost V 5 bases and J 0 bases; bases outside gene matches: 6. The germline V gene has CDR1 SEHNR and CDR2 FQNEAQ (reference sequence). The CDR3 length is 16 residues. The CDR3 sequence is CASSPPTGDSYNEQFF. CDR3 in DNA: TGTGCCAGCAGCCCTCCGACAGGGGACTCCTACAATGAGCAGTTCTTC.

The genes are TRBV5-1 and TRBJ1-2; no reliable D call. Trimming removed 0 bases at V and 2 bases at J, with 5 bases between. The CDR3 loop spans 13 amino acids. The germline gives CDR1 SGHRS, CDR2 YFSETQ. CDR3 loop: CASSLAVNYGYTF. CDR3 sequence (DNA): TGCGCCAGCAGCTTGGCAGTGAACTATGGCTACACCTTC.

The rearrangement links TRBV5-1 to TRBJ2-3; D gene uncertain. In germline, CDR1 is SGHRS, CDR2 YFSETQ. The CDR3 extends over 14 amino acids. V shed 1 base and J shed 4 bases, with 10 bases lying between them. The chain's CDR3 is CASSLWRGADTQYF. The CDR3 nucleotides are TGCGCCAGCAGCTTGTGGCGAGGAGCAGATACGCAGTATTTT.

This rearrangement joins TRBV19 to TRBJ2-5; maybe TRBD1 (6 bases). V was pared by 6 bases and J by 4 bases, with 21 bases between. This CDR3 comprises 16 residues. The germline V gene has CDR1 LNHDA and CDR2 SQIVND (reference sequence). The DNA of the CDR3 is TGTGCCAGTAGCCCCACCCCTTCGAGGGACACAGAGACCCAGTACTTC. This codes for CASSPTPSRDTETQYF.

The chain carries TRBV5-5 and TRBJ1-1, with D unclear. This CDR3 has 13 residues. Germline V gene sequence: CDR1 SGHKS, CDR2 YYEKEE (reference sequence). The V gene lost 0 bases and the J gene lost 5 bases, with 8 bases spanning the gap. CDR3 region: CASSLGGGTEAFF. CDR3 coding DNA: TGTGCCAGCAGCTTGGGCGGTGGGACTGAAGCTTTCTTT.

This sequence joins TRBV7-9 and TRBJ2-1; 7 bases are a match to TRBD1. The CDR3 length is 15 residues. Looked up from germline, CDR1 is SEHNR and CDR2 is FQNEAQ (reference sequence). With V trimmed by 0 bases and J by 4 bases, 3 bases remained unmatched. DNA of the CDR3: TGTGCCAGCAGCTTAGCGGGACAGTTGTACAATGAGCAGTTCTTC. Translated: CASSLAGQLYNEQFF.

J is TRBJ1-1 and V is TRBV28; no definite D call. Germline CDR1 is MDHEN and CDR2 is SYDVKM. CDR3 length equals 12 residues. V was cut by 4 bases and J by 7 bases, with 10 bases left in between. The DNA for the CDR3 is TGTGCCAGCAGTTCAGTCTTAAGTGAAGCTTTCTTT. It encodes CASSSVLSEAFF.

The chain joins TRBV2 to TRBJ2-7; no firm D call. CDR1 SNHLY and CDR2 FYNNEI come from the germline V gene. The CDR3 covers 13 residues. V was shortened by 5 bases and J by 1 base, with 9 bases between the two germline ends. CDR3 bases: TGTGCCAGCAGTCCGATCAGATCCTACGAGCAGTACTTC. Its translation: CASSPIRSYEQYF.

The chain couples TRBV7-2 to TRBJ1-2; TRBD1 is a possible D gene (6 bases). Germline lookup yields CDR1 SGHTA and CDR2 FQGNSA. The V end was cut by 1 base, the J end by 9 bases, with 18 bases between. This CDR3 has 15 amino acids. The CDR3 spells CASSLGRQDPSSYTF. CDR3 bases: TGTGCCAGCAGCTTAGGCCGACAGGATCCCTCCAGCTACACCTTC.

The chain couples TRBV27 to TRBJ2-7, with a possible D match to TRBD2 (5 bases). V was cut by 4 bases and J by 7 bases, with 14 bases left in between. This CDR3 comprises 13 residues. The germline gives CDR1 MNHEY, CDR2 SMNVEV (reference sequence). CDR3 in DNA: TGTGCCAGCAGTTGGACTCCCTTAGGGGAGCAGTACTTC. Translating gives CASSWTPLGEQYF.

This sequence joins TRBV9 and TRBJ1-1; a weak D match, TRBD1 (6 bases). V lost 5 bases to trimming and J lost 7 bases, with 15 bases between them. Per the germline V gene, CDR1 is SGDLS and CDR2 is YYNGEE. The CDR3 spans 13 residues. The CDR3 region has the DNA TGTGCCAGCAGTTCTGGGGGGCTTCTTGAAGCTTTCTTT. It codes for CASSSGGLLEAFF.

The chain joins TRBV2 to TRBJ2-1, with 15 positions matching TRBD2. Germline loops: CDR1 SNHLY, CDR2 FYNNEI. The junction had 17 bases not matched to a gene; V was cut back by 8 bases and J by 6 bases. There are 19 residues in the CDR3. The CDR3 loop is CASRVGLAGGAYQFNEQFF. The CDR3 nucleotides are TGTGCCAGCCGAGTAGGACTAGCGGGAGGGGCATACCAATTCAATGAGCAGTTCTTC. Variable domain in full (rest from reference TRBV2 and TRBJ2-1): EPEVTQTPSHQVTQMGQEVILRCVPISNHLYFYWYRQILGQKVEFLVSFYNNEISEKSEIFDDQFSVERPDGSNFTLKIRSTKLEDSAMYFCASRVGLAGGAYQFNEQFFGPGTRLTVL.

The chain couples TRBV7-9 to TRBJ2-7; D is tentatively TRBD1 or TRBD2 (5 bases each). CDR3 length: 14 amino acids. Germline V CDR1 and CDR2: SEHNR, FQNEAQ (reference sequence). With 1 base removed from V and 6 bases from J, the gap between germline ends came to 13 bases. The CDR3 loop is CASSLEGRLGEQYF. CDR3 nucleotides: TGTGCCAGCAGCTTAGAGGGGAGATTGGGCGAGCAGTACTTC.

V is TRBV19 and J is TRBJ2-2; D ambiguous. Trimming pared 5 bases from V and 0 bases from J, leaving 10 bases between. Germline V lookup: CDR1 LNHDA, CDR2 SQIVND (reference sequence). The CDR3 runs 15 residues. The CDR3 DNA sequence: TGTGCCAGTAGTTCCTATGGCCCGAACACCGGGGAGCTGTTTTTT. Translation gives CASSSYGPNTGELFF.

The rearrangement joins TRBV12-3 or TRBV12-4 to TRBJ1-1, with a possible D match to TRBD1 (5 bases). V dropped 6 bases and J dropped 10 bases, with 15 bases sitting between them. The CDR3 covers 12 residues. CDR3 sequence (DNA): TGTGCCAGCAGACTAGGACAAGCGGGAGCTTTCTTT. This codes for CASRLGQAGAFF.

This chain links TRBV7-2 with TRBJ2-7; 9 nucleotides align to TRBD2. Germline V gene sequence: CDR1 SGHTA, CDR2 FQGNSA. The CDR3 has 16 residues. V dropped 1 base and J dropped 3; count of bases not matched to a gene: 7. Here the CDR3 reads CASSLVSGSRRYEQYF. CDR3 nucleotide sequence: TGTGCCAGCAGCTTAGTTAGCGGGAGTCGCCGCTACGAGCAGTACTTC.